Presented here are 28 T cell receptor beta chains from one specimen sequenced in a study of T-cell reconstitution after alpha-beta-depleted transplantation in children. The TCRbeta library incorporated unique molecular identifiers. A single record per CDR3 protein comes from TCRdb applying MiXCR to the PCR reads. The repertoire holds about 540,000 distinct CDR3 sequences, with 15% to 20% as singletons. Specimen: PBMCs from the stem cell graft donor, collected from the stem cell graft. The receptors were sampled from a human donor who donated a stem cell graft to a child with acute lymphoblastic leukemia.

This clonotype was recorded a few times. The CDR3 DNA reads TGCAGTGCTAGGGCAGGGGCTGGAGCTTTCTTT. This gives the protein CSARAGAGAFF. This rearrangement joins TRBV20-1 to TRBJ1-1, with D possibly being TRBD1 (6 bases). This CDR3 region has 11 residues. Between the trimmed V and J ends, which lost 3 bases and 10 bases, there was a span of 12 bases. The germline CDR1 and CDR2 sequences are DFQATT and SNEGSKA (reference sequence).

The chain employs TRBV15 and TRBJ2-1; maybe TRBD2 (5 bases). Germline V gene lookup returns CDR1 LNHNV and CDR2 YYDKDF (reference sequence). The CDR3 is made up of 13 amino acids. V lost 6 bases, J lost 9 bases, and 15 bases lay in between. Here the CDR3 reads CATSASSDGEQFF. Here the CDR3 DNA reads TGTGCCACCAGTGCAAGTAGCGACGGTGAGCAGTTCTTC.

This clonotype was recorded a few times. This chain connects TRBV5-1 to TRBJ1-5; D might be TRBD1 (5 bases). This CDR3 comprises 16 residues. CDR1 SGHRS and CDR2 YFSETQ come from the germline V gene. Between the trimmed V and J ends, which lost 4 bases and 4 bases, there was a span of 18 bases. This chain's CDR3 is CASSPFGGSPNQPQHF. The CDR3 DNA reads TGCGCCAGCAGCCCCTTTGGGGGAAGTCCAAATCAGCCCCAGCATTTT.

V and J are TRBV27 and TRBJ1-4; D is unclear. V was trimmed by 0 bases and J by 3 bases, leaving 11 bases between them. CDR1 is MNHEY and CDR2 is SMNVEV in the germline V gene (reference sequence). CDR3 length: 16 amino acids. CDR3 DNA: TGTGCCAGCAGTTTATCCGTCACCTGGTCTAATGAAAAACTGTTTTTT. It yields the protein CASSLSVTWSNEKLFF.

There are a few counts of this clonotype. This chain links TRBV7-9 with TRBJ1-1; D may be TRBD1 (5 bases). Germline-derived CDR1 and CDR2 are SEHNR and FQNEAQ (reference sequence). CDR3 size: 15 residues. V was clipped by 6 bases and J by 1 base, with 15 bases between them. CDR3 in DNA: TGTGCCAGCAGTTCAGGGACGGTCGGGAACACTGAAGCTTTCTTT. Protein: CASSSGTVGNTEAFF.

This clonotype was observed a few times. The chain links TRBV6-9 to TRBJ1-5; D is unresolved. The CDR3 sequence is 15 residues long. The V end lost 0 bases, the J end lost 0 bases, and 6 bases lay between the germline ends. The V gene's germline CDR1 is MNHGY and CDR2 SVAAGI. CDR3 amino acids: CASSYSAPSNQPQHF. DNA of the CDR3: TGTGCCAGCAGTTATTCTGCCCCTAGCAATCAGCCCCAGCATTTT.

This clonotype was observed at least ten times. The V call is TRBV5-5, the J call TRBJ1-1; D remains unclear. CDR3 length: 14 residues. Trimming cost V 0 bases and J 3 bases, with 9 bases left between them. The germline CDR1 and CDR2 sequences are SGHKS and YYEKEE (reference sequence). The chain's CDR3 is CASSLARTDTEAFF. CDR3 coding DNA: TGTGCCAGCAGCTTGGCCAGAACAGACACTGAAGCTTTCTTT.

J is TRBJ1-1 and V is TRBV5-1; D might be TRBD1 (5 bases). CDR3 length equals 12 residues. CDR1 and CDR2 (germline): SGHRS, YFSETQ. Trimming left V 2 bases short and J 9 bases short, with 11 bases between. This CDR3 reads CASSFSTEQAFF. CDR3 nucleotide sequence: TGCGCCAGCAGCTTCTCGACAGAGCAAGCTTTCTTT.

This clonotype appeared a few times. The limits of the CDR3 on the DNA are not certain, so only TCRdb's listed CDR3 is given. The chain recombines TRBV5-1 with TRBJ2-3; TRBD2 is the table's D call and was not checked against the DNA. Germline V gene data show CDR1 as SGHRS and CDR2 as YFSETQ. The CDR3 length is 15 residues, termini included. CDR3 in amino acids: CASTFGPGRGDTQYF.

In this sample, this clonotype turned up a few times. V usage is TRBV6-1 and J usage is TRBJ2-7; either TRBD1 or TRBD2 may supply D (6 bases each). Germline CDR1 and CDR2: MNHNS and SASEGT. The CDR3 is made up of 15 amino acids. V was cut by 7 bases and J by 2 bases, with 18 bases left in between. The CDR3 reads CASIFDGGPTYEQYF. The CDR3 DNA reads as TGTGCCAGCATCTTTGATGGGGGGCCTACCTACGAGCAGTACTTC.

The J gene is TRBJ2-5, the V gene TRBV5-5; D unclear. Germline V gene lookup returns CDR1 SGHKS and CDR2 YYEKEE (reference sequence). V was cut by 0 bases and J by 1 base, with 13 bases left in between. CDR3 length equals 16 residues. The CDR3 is CASSLGPVRSQETQYF. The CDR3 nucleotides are TGTGCCAGCAGCTTGGGCCCCGTCAGGTCCCAAGAGACCCAGTACTTC.

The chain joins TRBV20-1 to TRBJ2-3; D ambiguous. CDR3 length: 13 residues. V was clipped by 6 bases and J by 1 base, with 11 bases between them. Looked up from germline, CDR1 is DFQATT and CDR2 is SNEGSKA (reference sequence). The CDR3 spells CSAALVGTDTQYF. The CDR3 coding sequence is TGCAGTGCCGCATTGGTAGGCACAGATACGCAGTATTTT.

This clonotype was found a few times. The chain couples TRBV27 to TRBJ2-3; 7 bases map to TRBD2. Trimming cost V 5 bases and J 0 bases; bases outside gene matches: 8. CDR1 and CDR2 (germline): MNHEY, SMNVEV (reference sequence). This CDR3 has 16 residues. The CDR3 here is CASSPSLARSTDTQYF. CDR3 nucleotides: TGTGCCAGCAGTCCCTCACTAGCGCGCAGCACAGATACGCAGTATTTT.

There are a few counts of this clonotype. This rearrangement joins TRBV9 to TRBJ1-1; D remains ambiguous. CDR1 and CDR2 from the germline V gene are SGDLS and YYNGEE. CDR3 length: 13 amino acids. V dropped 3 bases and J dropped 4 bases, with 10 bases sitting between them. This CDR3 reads CASSGPLGTEAFF. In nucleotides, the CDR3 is TGTGCCAGCAGCGGGCCCCTGGGCACTGAAGCTTTCTTT.

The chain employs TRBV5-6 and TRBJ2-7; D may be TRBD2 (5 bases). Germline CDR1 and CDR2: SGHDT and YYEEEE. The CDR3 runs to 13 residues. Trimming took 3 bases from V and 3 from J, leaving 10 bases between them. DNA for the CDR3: TGTGCCAGCAGCTCCGGGGTCTTCTACGAGCAGTACTTC. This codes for CASSSGVFYEQYF.

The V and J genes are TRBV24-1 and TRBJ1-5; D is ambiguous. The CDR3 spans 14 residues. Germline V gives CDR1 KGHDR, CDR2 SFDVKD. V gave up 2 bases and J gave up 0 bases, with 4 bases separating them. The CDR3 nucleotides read TGTGCCACCAGTGATTCAGATAGCAATCAGCCCCAGCATTTT. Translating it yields CATSDSDSNQPQHF.

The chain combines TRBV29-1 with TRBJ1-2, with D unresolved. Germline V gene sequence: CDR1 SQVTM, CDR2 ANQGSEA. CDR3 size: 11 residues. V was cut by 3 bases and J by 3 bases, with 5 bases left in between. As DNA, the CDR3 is TGCAGCGTTGAGTCGGACTATGGCTACACCTTC. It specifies CSVESDYGYTF.

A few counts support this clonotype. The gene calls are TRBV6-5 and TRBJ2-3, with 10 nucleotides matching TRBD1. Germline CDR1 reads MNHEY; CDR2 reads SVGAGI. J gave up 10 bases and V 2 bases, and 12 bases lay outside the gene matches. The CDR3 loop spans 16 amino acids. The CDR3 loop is CASSYQPGQGLLAQYF. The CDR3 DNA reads TGTGCCAGCAGTTACCAGCCGGGACAGGGGTTGTTGGCGCAGTATTTT.

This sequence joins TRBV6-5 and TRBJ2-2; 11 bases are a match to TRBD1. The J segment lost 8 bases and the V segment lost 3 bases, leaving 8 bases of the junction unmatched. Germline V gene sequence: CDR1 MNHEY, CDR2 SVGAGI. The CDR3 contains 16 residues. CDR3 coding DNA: TGTGCCAGCAGTTATACCCGGACAGGGGGCGGGGGGGAGCTGTTTTTT. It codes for CASSYTRTGGGGELFF.

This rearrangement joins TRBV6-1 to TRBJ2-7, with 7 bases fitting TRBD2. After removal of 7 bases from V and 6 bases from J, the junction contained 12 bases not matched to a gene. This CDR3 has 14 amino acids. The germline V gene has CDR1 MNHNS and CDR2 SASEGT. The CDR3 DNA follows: TGTGCCAGCAACCCCTCCGGGAGGATACTCGAGCAGTACTTC. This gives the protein CASNPSGRILEQYF.

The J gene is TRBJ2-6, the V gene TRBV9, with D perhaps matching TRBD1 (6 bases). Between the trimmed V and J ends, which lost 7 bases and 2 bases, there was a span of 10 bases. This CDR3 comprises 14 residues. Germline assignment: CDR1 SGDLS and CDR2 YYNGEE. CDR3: CASAYRAGANVLTF. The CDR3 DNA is TGTGCCAGCGCCTACAGGGCTGGGGCCAACGTCCTGACTTTC.

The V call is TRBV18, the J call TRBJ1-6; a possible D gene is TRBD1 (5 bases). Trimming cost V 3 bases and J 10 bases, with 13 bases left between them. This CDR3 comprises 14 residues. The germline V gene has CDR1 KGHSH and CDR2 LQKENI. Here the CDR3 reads CASSPGGGGSPLHF. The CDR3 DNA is TGTGCCAGCTCACCCGGGGGAGGAGGATCACCCCTCCACTTT. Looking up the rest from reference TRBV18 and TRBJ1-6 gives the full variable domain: NAGVMQNPRHLVRRRGQEARLRCSPMKGHSHVYWYRQLPEEGLKFMVYLQKENIIDESGMPKERFSAEFPKEGPSILRIQQVVRGDSAAYFCASSPGGGGSPLHFGNGTRLTVT.

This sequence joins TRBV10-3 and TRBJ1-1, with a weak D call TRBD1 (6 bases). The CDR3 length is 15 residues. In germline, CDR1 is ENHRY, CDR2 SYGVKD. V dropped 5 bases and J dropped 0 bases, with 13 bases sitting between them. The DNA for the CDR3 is TGTGCCATCAGTTTTGGACAGCCCATGAACACTGAAGCTTTCTTT. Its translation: CAISFGQPMNTEAFF.

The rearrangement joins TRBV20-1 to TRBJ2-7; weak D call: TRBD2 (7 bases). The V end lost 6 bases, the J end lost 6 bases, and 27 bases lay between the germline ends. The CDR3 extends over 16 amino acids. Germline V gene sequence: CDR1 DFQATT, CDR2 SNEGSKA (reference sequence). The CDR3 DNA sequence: TGCAGTGCAGTTACCACAGCCGGGGGGCCGAGCTCCGAGCAGTACTTC. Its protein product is CSAVTTAGGPSSEQYF.

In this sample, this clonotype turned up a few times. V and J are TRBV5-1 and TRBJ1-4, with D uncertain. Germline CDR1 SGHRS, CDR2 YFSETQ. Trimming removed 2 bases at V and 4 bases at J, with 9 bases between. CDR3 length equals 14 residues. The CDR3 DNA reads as TGCGCCAGCAGCTTTGCGGGGTTTAATGAAAAACTGTTTTTT. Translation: CASSFAGFNEKLFF. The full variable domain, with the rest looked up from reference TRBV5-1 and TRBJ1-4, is KAGVTQTPRYLIKTRGQQVTLSCSPISGHRSVSWYQQTPGQGLQFLFEYFSETQRNKGNFPGRFSGRQFSNSRSEMNVSTLELGDSALYLCASSFAGFNEKLFFGSGTQLSVL.

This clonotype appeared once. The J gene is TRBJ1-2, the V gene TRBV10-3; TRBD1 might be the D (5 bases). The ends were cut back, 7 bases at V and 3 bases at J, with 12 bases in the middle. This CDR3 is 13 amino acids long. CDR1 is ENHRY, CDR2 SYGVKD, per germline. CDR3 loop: CAITPGGDYGYTF. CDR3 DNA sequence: TGTGCCATCACCCCGGGGGGAGACTATGGCTACACCTTC.

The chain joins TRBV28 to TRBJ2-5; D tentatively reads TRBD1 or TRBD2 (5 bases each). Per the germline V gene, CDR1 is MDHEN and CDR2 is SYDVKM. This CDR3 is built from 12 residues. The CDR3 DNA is TGTGGCACCGGCCAGGGACCAGAGACCCAGTACTTC. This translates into CGTGQGPETQYF.

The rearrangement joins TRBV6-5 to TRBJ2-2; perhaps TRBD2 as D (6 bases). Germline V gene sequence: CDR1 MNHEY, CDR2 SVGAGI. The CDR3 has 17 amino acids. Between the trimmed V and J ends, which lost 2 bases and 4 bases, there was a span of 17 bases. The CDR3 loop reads CASSYQGLTYSTGELFF. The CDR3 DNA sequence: TGTGCCAGCAGTTACCAGGGACTGACCTACTCCACCGGGGAGCTGTTTTTT.